A selection of T cell receptor beta chains follows, all from one sample in a study of CD8 T cells in Susac syndrome. Using its own MiXCR run on the immunoSEQ multiplex PCR reads, TCRdb lists one record per CDR3 protein. The sample holds about 75,000 distinct CDR3 sequences; approximately 94% are singletons and the top ten take 0.52%. Sequencing input: CD8+ T cells from PBMCs. Every receptor here comes from a human donor with Susac syndrome. Both conserved end residues are part of each CDR3. Each record gives: clone size, D gene, J gene, V gene, CDR3 DNA, CDR3 protein. A D gene is named only where the DNA matches it firmly. The size of a clone is reported for some rows only, either as once, few or many, or as a class for expanded clones.

.	.	TRBJ1-2	TRBV20-1	TGCAGTGCTAGAGACCTTTTGGGGCAGGCGTATGGCTACACCTTC	CSARDLLGQAYGYTF
.	.	TRBJ2-7	TRBV7-9	TGTGCCAGCAGCTTCGCCGGAGGGAACCCTAACTCCTACGAGCAGTACTTC	CASSFAGGNPNSYEQYF
.	TRBD1	TRBJ2-1	TRBV13	TGTGCCAGCAGCGTCGGTCGAGGGGGCCCCGCCTACAATGAGCAGTTCTTC	CASSVGRGGPAYNEQFF
.	.	TRBJ2-3	TRBV13	TGTGCCAGCAGCTTAAATACAGATACGCAGTATTTT	CASSLNTDTQYF
once	.	TRBJ2-3	TRBV9	TGTGCCAGCAGCGTAGATTCGCAGACTGATACGCAGTATTTT	CASSVDSQTDTQYF
.	.	TRBJ2-7	TRBV7-9	TGTGCCAGCAGCCCCCGGGAAGGGTCCCACGAGCAGTACTTC	CASSPREGSHEQYF
.	TRBD1	TRBJ1-5	TRBV4-1	TGCGCCAGCAGCCAGCTGACAGGGCCCAGGGAGCCCCAGCATTTT	CASSQLTGPREPQHF
.	.	TRBJ1-5	TRBV7-6	TGTGCCAGCAGCTCGGGGACGGTTAGCAATCAGCCCCAGCTTTTT	CASSSGTVSNQPQLF
.	TRBD2	TRBJ2-1	TRBV9	TGTGCCAGCAGCGTAGGGGCGGGGGGGCCCAACAATGAGCAGTTCTTC	CASSVGAGGPNNEQFF
.	.	TRBJ2-5	TRBV11-2	TGTGCCAGCAGCTTAGATGGGGACGATCAGACCCAGTACTTC	CASSLDGDDQTQYF
.	TRBD1	TRBJ1-5	TRBV4-1	TGCGCCAGCAGCCAGCAAACAGGGGGAGGACCCCAGCATTTT	CASSQQTGGGPQHF
once	.	TRBJ1-1	TRBV5-6	TGTGCCAGCAGCTCTCGGACAGAGAACACTGAAGCTTTCTTT	CASSSRTENTEAFF
.	.	TRBJ2-5	TRBV3-1	TGTGCCAGCAGCCAAGAAGTAGTAGCGAGAGACGGGGAGACCCAGTACTTC	CASSQEVVARDGETQYF
few	TRBD1	TRBJ2-7	TRBV15	TGTGCCACCAGCGGGGGGACAGGGAAAGTACCCTACGAGCAGTACTTC	CATSGGTGKVPYEQYF
.	TRBD1	TRBJ1-1	TRBV12-3/TRBV12-4	TGTGCCAGCAGTTCCTCGACAGGGAATGTCGCTTTCTTT	CASSSSTGNVAFF
once	.	TRBJ1-5	TRBV7-9	TGTGCCAGCAGCTTTAATGTCAATCAGCCCCAGCATTTT	CASSFNVNQPQHF
.	.	TRBJ2-2	TRBV9	TGTGCCAGCAGCGTAACGGGGGAGAACACCGGGGAGCTGTTTTTT	CASSVTGENTGELFF
.	.	TRBJ1-4	TRBV15	TGTGCCACCAGTCAACACGCCCTCCATTCAGGTTCCAATGAAAAACTGTTTTTT	CATSQHALHSGSNEKLFF
.	TRBD1	TRBJ1-2	TRBV5-6	TGTGCCAGCAGTCCCGGGACAGGGGATTTCCTTGGCTACACCTTC	CASSPGTGDFLGYTF
.	.	TRBJ1-2	TRBV24-1	TGTGCCACCAGTGATTTTGGGGACGGCGGCTACACCTTC	CATSDFGDGGYTF
.	.	TRBJ1-1	TRBV9	TGTGACAGCAGCGTAGTTGAGAACACTGAAGCTTTCTTT	CDSSVVENTEAFF
.	TRBD2	TRBJ2-1	TRBV12-3/TRBV12-4	TGTGCCAGCAGCTATCCACTAGCGGGGGAGCAGTTCTTC	CASSYPLAGEQFF
.	.	TRBJ1-1	TRBV11-2	TGTGCCAGCAGCAGGGGGATAACTGAAGCTTTCTTT	CASSRGITEAFF
.	.	TRBJ2-3	TRBV30	TGTGCCTGGAGTGTACTGATCACAGATACGCAGTATTTT	CAWSVLITDTQYF
.	.	TRBJ1-1	TRBV12-3/TRBV12-4	TGTGCCAGCAGTTTAGATCTGAACACTGAAGCTTTCTTT	CASSLDLNTEAFF
.	.	TRBJ2-7	TRBV19	TGTGCCAGTAGTATCGGGGTGACCTACGAGCAGTACTTC	CASSIGVTYEQYF
once	TRBD1	TRBJ2-5	TRBV24-1	TGTGCCACCAGTGACCCGGACAGGGGTAAGACCCAGTACTTC	CATSDPDRGKTQYF
.	TRBD1	TRBJ2-7	TRBV20-1	TGCAGTGCTAGTACCGCAGGGGGCAACGAGCAGTACTTC	CSASTAGGNEQYF
.	.	TRBJ1-5	TRBV16	TGTGCCAGCAGCTCAGGGGATCAGCCCCAGCATTTT	CASSSGDQPQHF
once	.	TRBJ2-1	TRBV20-1	TGCAGTGGGGGGCCTCCCTCCTACAATGAGCAGTTCTTC	CSGGPPSYNEQFF
.	.	TRBJ2-2	TRBV2	TGTGCCAGCAGTGAAACGGCAGCCCGCACCGGGGAGCTGTTTTTT	CASSETAARTGELFF
.	TRBD1	TRBJ2-1	TRBV7-6	TGTGCCAGCAGCTTTGGGACAGGGTCGGGTGAGCAGTTCTTC	CASSFGTGSGEQFF
once	.	TRBJ1-4	TRBV11-2	TGTGCCAGCAGCCGGCGTTTGGACGGTGATGAAAAACTGTTTTTT	CASSRRLDGDEKLFF
.	TRBD1	TRBJ1-1	TRBV20-1	TGCAGTGCTAGAGATCCCGGGACAGGAGGGGAAGCTTTCTTT	CSARDPGTGGEAFF
.	TRBD1	TRBJ1-5	TRBV19	TGTGCCAGTAGTATAGGATGGGACAGAGATGGCAATCAGCCCCAGCATTTT	CASSIGWDRDGNQPQHF
.	.	TRBJ2-5	TRBV12-3/TRBV12-4	TGTGCCAGCAGTTTAGGGGGCCAAGAGACCCAGTACTTC	CASSLGGQETQYF
.	TRBD2	TRBJ2-5	TRBV27	TGTGCCAGCAGTTCCTGGGCGGCACGGCGGGGAGGGAAGGAGACCCAGTACTTC	CASSSWAARRGGKETQYF
.	.	TRBJ2-3	TRBV12-3/TRBV12-4	TGTGCCAGCAGTTGGGAATCTAGCACAGATACGCAGTATTTT	CASSWESSTDTQYF
.	.	TRBJ1-2	TRBV12-3/TRBV12-4	TGTGCCAGCAGTTACTCAGGGGAGGCGAACTATGGCTACACCTTC	CASSYSGEANYGYTF
.	TRBD2	TRBJ2-3	TRBV5-6	TGTGCCAGCAGCTTGACTAGCGGGGGGGCAGATACGCAGTATTTT	CASSLTSGGADTQYF
.	.	TRBJ2-7	TRBV7-9	TGTGCCAGCAGCCAGCGGGCAGCCTCCTACGAGCAGTACTTC	CASSQRAASYEQYF
.	.	TRBJ2-7	TRBV11-2	TGTGCCAGCAGCTTCTCCTACGAGCAGTACTTC	CASSFSYEQYF
.	.	TRBJ2-3	TRBV21-1	TGTGCCAGCAGCTGGGAGGAACCAACAGATACGCAGTATTTT	CASSWEEPTDTQYF
.	.	TRBJ2-7	TRBV4-1	TGCGCCAGCAGCCAAGTGTCCAACTCCTACGAGCAGTACTTC	CASSQVSNSYEQYF
.	TRBD1	TRBJ1-2	TRBV12-5	TGTGTACAGGGGGGCTATGGCTACACCTTC	CVQGGYGYTF
once	TRBD2	TRBJ2-3	TRBV4-2	TGTGCCAGCAGCCAAAATGGAGCGGGGGGGTCAGATACGCAGTATTTT	CASSQNGAGGSDTQYF
.	.	TRBJ2-7	TRBV7-6	TGTGCCAGCAGCTTAGAGCAGGCCAGCTCCTACGAGCAGTACTTC	CASSLEQASSYEQYF
.	TRBD2	TRBJ2-3	TRBV12-3/TRBV12-4	TGTGCCAGCAGGCCAACTAGCGGGGACACAGATACGCAGTATTTT	CASRPTSGDTDTQYF
.	TRBD2	TRBJ2-7	TRBV29-1	TGCAGCGTTGAAGATAGGACTAGCGGCTACGAGCAGTACTTC	CSVEDRTSGYEQYF
.	.	TRBJ2-1	TRBV20-1	TGCAGTGCTAGAGTTGGCCCTGAGCAGTTCTTC	CSARVGPEQFF
.	.	TRBJ2-5	TRBV4-1	TGCGCCAGCAGCCAAGAGGGGGAACTGAAGGAGACCCAGTACTTC	CASSQEGELKETQYF
.	.	TRBJ1-1	TRBV20-1	TGCAGTGCTACCCTCCCTCTTACTATTGTGAACACTGAAGCTTTCTTT	CSATLPLTIVNTEAFF
once	.	TRBJ2-3	TRBV6-1	TGTGCCAGCAGGCCACGGATAACTAGCACAGATACGCAGTATTTT	CASRPRITSTDTQYF
.	TRBD1	TRBJ1-3	TRBV3-1	TGTGCCAGCAGCCTCGGGACAGGGCCTGGAAACACCATATATTTT	CASSLGTGPGNTIYF